Listed below are T cell receptor beta chains from one sample, sequenced in a study of cytomegalovirus exposure and HLA in healthy donors. The table came from immunoSEQ multiplex PCR; TCRdb's copy has only in-frame clones and leaves some out. The sample yields 150,000 to 200,000 clones, over 75% seen once. Sequenced input: PBMCs. Receptors were obtained from a man between 18 and 29 years old in good health and CMV-seronegative. The CDR3 runs from the conserved cysteine through the conserved F or W. A D gene is named only where the DNA matches it firmly. Not every row has a clone size; where given, it reads once, few, many or a size class.

d_call: NA; v_call: TRBV4-2; j_call: TRBJ2-1; clone_size: NA; cdr3_nt: TGTGCCAGCAGCCAATTGGGACTTTACAATGAGCAGTTCTTC; cdr3_aa: CASSQLGLYNEQFF
d_call: TRBD2; v_call: TRBV9; j_call: TRBJ2-1; clone_size: NA; cdr3_nt: TGTGCCAGCAGCGTAACTAGCGGGGGCACGGAGCAGTTCTTC; cdr3_aa: CASSVTSGGTEQFF
d_call: NA; v_call: TRBV10-3; j_call: TRBJ1-4; clone_size: NA; cdr3_nt: TGTGCCATCAGTGACTCCAGCGGGCGCGGTGAAAAACTGTTTTTT; cdr3_aa: CAISDSSGRGEKLFF
d_call: TRBD2; v_call: TRBV13; j_call: TRBJ2-2; clone_size: few; cdr3_nt: TGTGCCAGCAGCTTAGTTGTTTGGACTAGCGGGAGTGTCCCGAACACCGGGGAGCTGTTTTTT; cdr3_aa: CASSLVVWTSGSVPNTGELFF
d_call: NA; v_call: TRBV28; j_call: TRBJ2-7; clone_size: once; cdr3_nt: TGTGCCAGCAGTTCGCCAACCCTGCTACAGACAGGAGGCGAGCAGTACTTC; cdr3_aa: CASSSPTLLQTGGEQYF
d_call: TRBD1; v_call: TRBV6-6; j_call: TRBJ1-2; clone_size: NA; cdr3_nt: TGTGCCAGCACCCCGGGACAGGGGGCTAGGGGCTATGGCTACACCTTC; cdr3_aa: CASTPGQGARGYGYTF
d_call: NA; v_call: TRBV7-8; j_call: TRBJ2-7; clone_size: few; cdr3_nt: TGTGCCAGCAGCTTCCGGGAAAGGACCTACGAGCAGTACTTC; cdr3_aa: CASSFRERTYEQYF
d_call: NA; v_call: TRBV9; j_call: TRBJ1-3; clone_size: NA; cdr3_nt: TGTGCCAGCAGCGTAGAAGCGGGGACAGGAAACACCATATATTTT; cdr3_aa: CASSVEAGTGNTIYF
d_call: NA; v_call: TRBV7-6; j_call: TRBJ2-7; clone_size: NA; cdr3_nt: TGTGCCAGCAGCCCCCCAGGGTCGTACTACGAGCAGTACTTC; cdr3_aa: CASSPPGSYYEQYF
d_call: TRBD1; v_call: TRBV9; j_call: TRBJ2-2; clone_size: NA; cdr3_nt: TGTGCCAGCAGCGTAGTTGACAGGGGGGGAACCGGGGAGCTGTTTTTT; cdr3_aa: CASSVVDRGGTGELFF
d_call: TRBD1; v_call: TRBV7-7; j_call: TRBJ1-4; clone_size: NA; cdr3_nt: TGTGCTAGCAGCATGAACAGGGGGTCGGGCGAAAAACTGTTTTTT; cdr3_aa: CASSMNRGSGEKLFF
d_call: TRBD1; v_call: TRBV28; j_call: TRBJ1-3; clone_size: NA; cdr3_nt: TGTGCCAGCAGTTTATTACAGGGGGCAGGAGGAAACACCATATATTTT; cdr3_aa: CASSLLQGAGGNTIYF
d_call: NA; v_call: TRBV6-5; j_call: TRBJ2-1; clone_size: NA; cdr3_nt: TGTGCCAGCAGACACGAAAGGGGGTACTACAATGAGCAGTTCTTC; cdr3_aa: CASRHERGYYNEQFF
d_call: NA; v_call: TRBV7-9; j_call: TRBJ2-7; clone_size: NA; cdr3_nt: TGTTCCAGCAGCACCTACTACGAGCAGTACTTC; cdr3_aa: CSSSTYYEQYF
d_call: TRBD2; v_call: TRBV6-5; j_call: TRBJ2-5; clone_size: NA; cdr3_nt: TGTGCCAGCAGTTGGGGCGTAGCGGGAGGAGAGACCCAGTACTTC; cdr3_aa: CASSWGVAGGETQYF
d_call: NA; v_call: TRBV27; j_call: TRBJ1-5; clone_size: few; cdr3_nt: TGTGCCAGCAGTCCCGGGACAAACAATCAGCCCCAGCATTTT; cdr3_aa: CASSPGTNNQPQHF
d_call: TRBD2; v_call: TRBV9; j_call: TRBJ2-1; clone_size: NA; cdr3_nt: TGTGCCAGCAGCGTAGACGCGGGGGGCTACAATGAGCAGTTCTTC; cdr3_aa: CASSVDAGGYNEQFF
d_call: NA; v_call: TRBV6-6; j_call: TRBJ1-1; clone_size: NA; cdr3_nt: TGTGCCAGCAGTCCACAGGTACTAAACACTGAAGCTTTCTTT; cdr3_aa: CASSPQVLNTEAFF
d_call: NA; v_call: TRBV2; j_call: TRBJ1-2; clone_size: once; cdr3_nt: TGTGCCAGCAGTTCGGTGGCTAACTATGGCTACACCTTC; cdr3_aa: CASSSVANYGYTF
d_call: TRBD1; v_call: TRBV5-1; j_call: TRBJ1-1; clone_size: NA; cdr3_nt: TGCGCCAGCAGCTTGGGCGACAGGGAGGCCACTGAAGCTTTCTTT; cdr3_aa: CASSLGDREATEAFF
d_call: TRBD2; v_call: TRBV30; j_call: TRBJ2-7; clone_size: once; cdr3_nt: TGTGCCTGGAGCAGAATGAGCGGGAGCGGGTACGAGCAGTACTTC; cdr3_aa: CAWSRMSGSGYEQYF
d_call: TRBD1; v_call: TRBV19; j_call: TRBJ2-1; clone_size: NA; cdr3_nt: TGTGCCAGTAGTATGGGACAGGGAAGAAGGAATGAGCAGTTCTTC; cdr3_aa: CASSMGQGRRNEQFF
d_call: NA; v_call: TRBV27; j_call: TRBJ1-2; clone_size: few; cdr3_nt: TGTGCCAGCAGTTTATCGGTTGGCACCGCTTATGGCTACACCTTC; cdr3_aa: CASSLSVGTAYGYTF
d_call: NA; v_call: TRBV6-5; j_call: TRBJ1-3; clone_size: NA; cdr3_nt: TGTGCCAGCAGCCCCGGAGTCCCTGGAAACACCATATATTTT; cdr3_aa: CASSPGVPGNTIYF
d_call: NA; v_call: TRBV5-1; j_call: TRBJ2-2; clone_size: NA; cdr3_nt: TGCGCCAGCAGCCACAGCTTCGCGAACACCGGGGAGCTGTTTTTT; cdr3_aa: CASSHSFANTGELFF
d_call: NA; v_call: TRBV28; j_call: TRBJ2-7; clone_size: NA; cdr3_nt: TGTGCCAGCCAATCCGCCGGCTACGAGCAGTACTTC; cdr3_aa: CASQSAGYEQYF
d_call: TRBD1; v_call: TRBV6-1; j_call: TRBJ2-7; clone_size: NA; cdr3_nt: TGTGCCAGCAGTGAACGATCGCTGACAGGGGACGAGCAGTACTTC; cdr3_aa: CASSERSLTGDEQYF
d_call: NA; v_call: TRBV6-1; j_call: TRBJ2-7; clone_size: NA; cdr3_nt: TGTGCCAGCAGTGGACAGGTCTACGAGCAGTACTTC; cdr3_aa: CASSGQVYEQYF
d_call: TRBD2; v_call: TRBV7-9; j_call: TRBJ2-7; clone_size: NA; cdr3_nt: TGTTCGGGGGGACCTTCCGATCGAGTTTACGAGCAGTACTTC; cdr3_aa: CSGGPSDRVYEQYF
d_call: TRBD1; v_call: TRBV7-2; j_call: TRBJ2-7; clone_size: NA; cdr3_nt: TGTGCCAGCAGCTTACAGGGGGCGAGGGACGAGCAGTACTTC; cdr3_aa: CASSLQGARDEQYF
d_call: NA; v_call: TRBV2; j_call: TRBJ2-3; clone_size: NA; cdr3_nt: TGTGCCAGCAGTCGAGAGGTTTCCGGCACAGATACGCAGTATTTT; cdr3_aa: CASSREVSGTDTQYF
d_call: NA; v_call: TRBV4-2; j_call: TRBJ1-4; clone_size: NA; cdr3_nt: TGTGCCAGCAGCCAAGGACAGACTAATGAAAAACTGTTTTTT; cdr3_aa: CASSQGQTNEKLFF
d_call: NA; v_call: TRBV7-9; j_call: TRBJ2-3; clone_size: NA; cdr3_nt: TGTGCCAGCCTCGAGGCGGGGTACACAGATACGCAGTATTTT; cdr3_aa: CASLEAGYTDTQYF
d_call: NA; v_call: TRBV5-1; j_call: TRBJ1-2; clone_size: NA; cdr3_nt: TGCGCCAGCAGGCTGTCCGAGGCCTCTTATGGCTACACCTTC; cdr3_aa: CASRLSEASYGYTF
d_call: NA; v_call: TRBV7-2; j_call: TRBJ2-2; clone_size: once; cdr3_nt: TGTGCCAGCAGCTTGGCGGGACTGGCCGGGGAGCTGTTTTTT; cdr3_aa: CASSLAGLAGELFF
d_call: TRBD2; v_call: TRBV7-8; j_call: TRBJ2-7; clone_size: NA; cdr3_nt: TGTGCCAGCAGCTTACGGGGGGGGTACTCCTACGAGCAGTACTTC; cdr3_aa: CASSLRGGYSYEQYF
d_call: NA; v_call: TRBV6-6; j_call: TRBJ1-1; clone_size: NA; cdr3_nt: TGTGCCAGCGTACGGGATGTTGCCACTGAAGCTTTCTTT; cdr3_aa: CASVRDVATEAFF
d_call: TRBD1; v_call: TRBV6-1; j_call: TRBJ1-5; clone_size: NA; cdr3_nt: TGTGCCAGCAGTGGACAGGGGGCGAGTCAGCCCCAGCATTTT; cdr3_aa: CASSGQGASQPQHF
d_call: NA; v_call: TRBV6-1; j_call: TRBJ2-7; clone_size: NA; cdr3_nt: TGTGCCGGCAGTCGCCTAGCGCAAACCTACGAGCAGTACTTC; cdr3_aa: CAGSRLAQTYEQYF
d_call: NA; v_call: TRBV29-1; j_call: TRBJ2-7; clone_size: few; cdr3_nt: TGCAGCGTTCTGGGGGCGGGCTCCTACGAGCAGTACTTC; cdr3_aa: CSVLGAGSYEQYF
d_call: NA; v_call: TRBV18; j_call: TRBJ1-2; clone_size: NA; cdr3_nt: TGTGCCAGCTCACCAAATTTGCAGGGGATGTCAAACTATGGCTACACCTTC; cdr3_aa: CASSPNLQGMSNYGYTF